This entry is about one TCR beta chain. The CDR3 has 14 amino acids. Germline CDR1 is DFQATT and CDR2 is SNEGSKA (reference sequence). The germline V and J ends were trimmed by 7 bases and 2 bases, with 15 bases remaining between them. Unique molecular identifiers were used in preparing the TCRbeta library. Each CDR3 protein gets one entry after TCRdb re-called the PCR reads with MiXCR. The sample yields some 390,000 distinct CDR3 sequences, roughly 20% seen once. The record originates from a study of T-cell reconstitution after alpha-beta-depleted transplantation in children. This chain uses TRBV20-1 with TRBJ2-4; the D gene could be TRBD1 or TRBD2 (6 bases each). The TCR was taken from a human donor who donated a stem cell graft to a child with acute myeloid leukemia. Sequences were derived from PBMCs from the stem cell graft donor, sampled from the stem cell graft. DNA for the CDR3: TGCAGTGTAATGTCCGGGGGCCCCAAAAACATTCAGTACTTC. This gives the protein CSVMSGGPKNIQYF.